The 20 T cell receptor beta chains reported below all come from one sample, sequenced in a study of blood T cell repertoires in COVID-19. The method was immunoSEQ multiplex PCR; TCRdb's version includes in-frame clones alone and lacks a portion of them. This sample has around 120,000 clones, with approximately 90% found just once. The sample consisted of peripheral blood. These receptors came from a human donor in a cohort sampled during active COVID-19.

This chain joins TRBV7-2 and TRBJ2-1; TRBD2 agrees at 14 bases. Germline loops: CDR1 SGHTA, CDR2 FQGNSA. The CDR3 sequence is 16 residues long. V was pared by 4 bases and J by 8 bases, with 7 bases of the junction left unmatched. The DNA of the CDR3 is TGTGCCAGCAGCTCGTTTGGGACTAGCGGGAGTTATGAGCAGTTCTTC. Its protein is CASSSFGTSGSYEQFF.

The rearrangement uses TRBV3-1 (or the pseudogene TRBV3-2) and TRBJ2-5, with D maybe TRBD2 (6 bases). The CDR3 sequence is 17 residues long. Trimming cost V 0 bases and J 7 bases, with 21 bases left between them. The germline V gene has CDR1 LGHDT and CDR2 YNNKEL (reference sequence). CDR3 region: CASSQDFRFGGRGTQYF. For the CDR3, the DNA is TGTGCCAGCAGCCAAGATTTCCGTTTCGGGGGACGTGGGACCCAGTACTTC.

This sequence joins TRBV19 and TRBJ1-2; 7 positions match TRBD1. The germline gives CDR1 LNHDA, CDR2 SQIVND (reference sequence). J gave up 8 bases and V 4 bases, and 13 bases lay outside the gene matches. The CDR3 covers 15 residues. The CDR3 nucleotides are TGTGCCAGTAGTAGAGATACAGGGGCCCCGATCGGCTACACCTTC. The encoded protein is CASSRDTGAPIGYTF.

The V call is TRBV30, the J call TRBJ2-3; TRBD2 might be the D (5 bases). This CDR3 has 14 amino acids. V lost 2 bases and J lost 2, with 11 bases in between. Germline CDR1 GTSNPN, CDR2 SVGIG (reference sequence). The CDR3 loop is CAWSRGSDTDTQYF. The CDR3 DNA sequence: TGTGCCTGGAGTCGGGGTTCAGACACAGATACGCAGTATTTT.

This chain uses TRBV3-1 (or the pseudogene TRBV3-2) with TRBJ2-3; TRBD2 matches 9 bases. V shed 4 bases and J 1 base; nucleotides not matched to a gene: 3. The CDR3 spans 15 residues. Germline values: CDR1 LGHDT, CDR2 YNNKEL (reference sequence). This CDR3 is CASSRAGGRTDTQYF. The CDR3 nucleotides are TGTGCCAGCAGCCGTGCGGGAGGGCGCACAGATACGCAGTATTTT.

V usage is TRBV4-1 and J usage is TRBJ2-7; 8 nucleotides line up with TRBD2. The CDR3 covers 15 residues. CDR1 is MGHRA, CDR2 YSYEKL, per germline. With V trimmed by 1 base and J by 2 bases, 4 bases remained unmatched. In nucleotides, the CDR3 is TGCGCCAGCAGCCAAGTATCCGGGGGGGCCTACGAGCAGTACTTC. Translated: CASSQVSGGAYEQYF.

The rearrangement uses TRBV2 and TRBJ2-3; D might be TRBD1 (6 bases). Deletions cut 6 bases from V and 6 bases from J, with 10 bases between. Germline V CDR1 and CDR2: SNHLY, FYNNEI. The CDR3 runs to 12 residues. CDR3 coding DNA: TGTGCCAGCAGGGACAGAACGGATACGCAGTATTTT. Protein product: CASRDRTDTQYF. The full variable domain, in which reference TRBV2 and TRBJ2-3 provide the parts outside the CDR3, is EPEVTQTPSHQVTQMGQEVILRCVPISNHLYFYWYRQILGQKVEFLVSFYNNEISEKSEIFDDQFSVERPDGSNFTLKIRSTKLEDSAMYFCASRDRTDTQYFGPGTRLTVL.

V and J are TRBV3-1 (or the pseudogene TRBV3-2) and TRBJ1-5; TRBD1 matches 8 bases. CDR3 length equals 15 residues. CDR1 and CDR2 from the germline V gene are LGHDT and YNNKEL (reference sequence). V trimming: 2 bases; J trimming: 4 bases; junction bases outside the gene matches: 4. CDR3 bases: TGTGCCAGCAGCCAAACCGGACAGGGAAATCAGCCCCAGCATTTT. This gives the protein CASSQTGQGNQPQHF.

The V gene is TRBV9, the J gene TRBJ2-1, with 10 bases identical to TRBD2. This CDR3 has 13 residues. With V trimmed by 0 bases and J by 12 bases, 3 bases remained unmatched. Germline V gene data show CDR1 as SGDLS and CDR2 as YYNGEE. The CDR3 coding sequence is TGTGCCAGCAGCGTAGGGGTAGCGGGGGGGCAGTTCTTC. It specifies CASSVGVAGGQFF.

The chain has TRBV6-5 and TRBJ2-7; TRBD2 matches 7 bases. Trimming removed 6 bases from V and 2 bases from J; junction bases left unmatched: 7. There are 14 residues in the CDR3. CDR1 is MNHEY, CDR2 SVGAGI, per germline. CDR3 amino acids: CASRTIGGTYEQYF. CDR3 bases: TGTGCCAGCAGAACCATCGGGGGGACCTACGAGCAGTACTTC.

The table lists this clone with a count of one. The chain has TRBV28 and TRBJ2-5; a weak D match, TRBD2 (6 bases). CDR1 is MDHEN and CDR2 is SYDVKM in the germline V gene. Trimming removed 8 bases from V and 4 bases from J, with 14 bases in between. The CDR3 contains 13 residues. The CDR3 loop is CASHMGGRETQYF. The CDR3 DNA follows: TGTGCCAGCCACATGGGGGGACGAGAGACCCAGTACTTC.

The CDR3 here is CASSLGDRVTGELFF. The CDR3 nucleotides read TGTGCCAGCAGCTTAGGGGACAGGGTTACCGGGGAGCTGTTTTTT. This chain joins TRBV11-1 and TRBJ2-2; 9 bases match TRBD1. This CDR3 has 15 residues. Looked up from germline, CDR1 is SGHAT and CDR2 is FQDESV (reference sequence). V dropped 1 base and J dropped 5; count of bases not matched to a gene: 2.

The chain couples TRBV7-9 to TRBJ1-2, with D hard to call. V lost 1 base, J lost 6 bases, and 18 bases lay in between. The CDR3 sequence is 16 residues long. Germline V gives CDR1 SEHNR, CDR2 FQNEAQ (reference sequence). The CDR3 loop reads CASSLVPGGERNGYTF. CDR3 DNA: TGTGCCAGCAGCTTAGTACCAGGCGGGGAGCGGAATGGCTACACCTTC.

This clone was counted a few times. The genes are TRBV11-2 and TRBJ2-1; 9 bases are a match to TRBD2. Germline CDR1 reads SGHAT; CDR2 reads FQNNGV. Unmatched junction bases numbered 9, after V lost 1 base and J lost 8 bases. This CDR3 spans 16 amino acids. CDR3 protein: CASSLGGGARRDEQFF. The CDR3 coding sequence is TGTGCCAGCAGCTTAGGCGGGGGGGCCCGTCGGGATGAGCAGTTCTTC.

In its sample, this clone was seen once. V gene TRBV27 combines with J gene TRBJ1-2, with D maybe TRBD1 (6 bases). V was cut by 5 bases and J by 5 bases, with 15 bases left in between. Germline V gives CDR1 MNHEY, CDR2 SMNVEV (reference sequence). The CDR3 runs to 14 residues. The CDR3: CASSERQDLYGYTF. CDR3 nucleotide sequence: TGTGCCAGCAGTGAACGACAGGACCTGTATGGCTACACCTTC.

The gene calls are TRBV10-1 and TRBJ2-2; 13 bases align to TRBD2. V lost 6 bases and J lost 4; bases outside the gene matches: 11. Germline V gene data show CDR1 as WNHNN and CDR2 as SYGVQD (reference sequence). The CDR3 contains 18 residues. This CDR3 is CASSAKGLAGEGTGELFF. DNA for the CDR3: TGCGCCAGCAGCGCGAAAGGACTAGCGGGAGAGGGCACCGGGGAGCTGTTTTTT.

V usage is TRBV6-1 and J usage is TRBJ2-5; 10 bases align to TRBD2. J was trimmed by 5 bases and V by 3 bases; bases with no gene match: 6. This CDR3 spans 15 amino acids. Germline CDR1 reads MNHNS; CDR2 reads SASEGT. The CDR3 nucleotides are TGTGCCAGCAGTGATCCTGGGACTAGCGAGGAGACCCAGTACTTC. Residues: CASSDPGTSEETQYF.

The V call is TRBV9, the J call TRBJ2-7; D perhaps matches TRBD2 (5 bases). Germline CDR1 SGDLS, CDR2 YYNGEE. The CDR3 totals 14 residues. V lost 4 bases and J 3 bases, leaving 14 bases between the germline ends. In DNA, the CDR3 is TGTGCCAGCAGCTCCGGACTGGGGAACTACGAGCAGTACTTC. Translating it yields CASSSGLGNYEQYF.

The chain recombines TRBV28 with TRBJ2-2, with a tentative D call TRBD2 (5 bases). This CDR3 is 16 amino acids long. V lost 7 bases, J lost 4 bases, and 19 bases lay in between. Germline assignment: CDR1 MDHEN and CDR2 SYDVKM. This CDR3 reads CASTPGGGPGTGELFF. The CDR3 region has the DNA TGTGCCAGCACCCCTGGAGGCGGGCCCGGCACCGGGGAGCTGTTTTTT.

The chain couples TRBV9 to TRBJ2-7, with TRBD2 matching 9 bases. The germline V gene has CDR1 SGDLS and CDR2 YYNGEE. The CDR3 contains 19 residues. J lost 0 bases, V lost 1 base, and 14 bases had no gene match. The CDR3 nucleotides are TGTGCCAGCAGCGTAATAAATCACCTAACTAGCGGGTCCTCCTACGAGCAGTACTTC. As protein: CASSVINHLTSGSSYEQYF. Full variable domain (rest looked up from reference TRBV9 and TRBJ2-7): DSGVTQTPKHLITATGQRVTLRCSPRSGDLSVYWYQQSLDQGLQFLIQYYNGEERAKGNILERFSAQQFPDLHSELNLSSLELGDSALYFCASSVINHLTSGSSYEQYFGPGTRLTVT.